Shown below are 22 T cell receptor beta chains from a single sample sequenced in a study of metastatic and nonmetastatic thyroid tumors. TCRdb used MiXCR to call clones anew from the PCR reads. The data contain about 12,000 clones, about 21% of them seen just once; the ten biggest clones take up approximately 15%. Prior to thyroid surgery, none of the patients had received any treatment. The specimen was adjacent normal tissue. All receptors derive from a female donor with papillary thyroid cancer or a benign thyroid nodule (not recorded which). Some clones in this sample may be carry-over from other donors' samples.

This clone occurred many times. The V gene is TRBV20-1, the J gene TRBJ2-1, with TRBD2 identical over 9 bases. With 5 bases clipped from V and 9 bases from J, the junction kept 17 bases outside the gene matches. CDR3 size: 16 residues. CDR1 is DFQATT, CDR2 SNEGSKA, per germline (reference sequence). The CDR3 DNA reads as TGCAGTGCTTCCGCCCTCTTAGCGGGGGCCAGGGGTGAGCAGTTCTTC. Translation gives CSASALLAGARGEQFF.

V and J are TRBV20-1 and TRBJ2-7; D is possibly TRBD1 (6 bases). Germline lookup yields CDR1 DFQATT and CDR2 SNEGSKA (reference sequence). Trimming shortened V by 6 bases and J by 1 base, and 7 bases separated the two germline ends. This CDR3 is built from 11 residues. The CDR3, as DNA: TGCAGTGCAGGACAGTCCTACGAGCAGTACTTC. As protein: CSAGQSYEQYF.

This clone was found many times. The CDR3 DNA reads TGTGCCAGCAGCACACGCGGGGGGGCGATAAACAATGAGCAGTTCTTC. This codes for CASSTRGGAINNEQFF. This rearrangement joins TRBV11-2 to TRBJ2-1; 9 nucleotides match TRBD2. Per germline, CDR1 SGHAT and CDR2 FQNNGV. V shed 5 bases and J 5 bases; nucleotides not matched to a gene: 10. CDR3 size: 16 residues. The full variable domain, with the rest looked up from reference TRBV11-2 and TRBJ2-1, is EAGVAQSPRYKIIEKRQSVAFWCNPISGHATLYWYQQILGQGPKLLIQFQNNGVVDDSQLPKDRFSAERLKGVDSTLKIQPAKLEDSAVYLCASSTRGGAINNEQFFGPGTRLTVL.

Of note for this clone: One end of the junction does not line up with germline, which may come from a read error. The rearrangement links TRBV7-9 to TRBJ2-3; D remains unclear. This CDR3 is built from 14 residues. Germline V gene sequence: CDR1 SEHNR, CDR2 FQNEAQ (reference sequence). CDR3 region: CGSSPRRPLPGHYF. CDR3 in DNA: TGTGGCAGCAGCCCCCGTCGACCTCTCCCTGGGCACTATTTT.

This clone has a count of ten or more. This chain joins TRBV4-3 and TRBJ2-7, with TRBD1 matching 7 bases. Germline CDR1 and CDR2: LGHNA and YSLEER. CDR3 length equals 16 residues. V gave up 0 bases and J gave up 1 base; unmatched junction bases: 6. CDR3 sequence: CASSQDWPGGSYEQYF. CDR3 nucleotide sequence: TGCGCCAGCAGCCAAGATTGGCCAGGGGGTTCCTACGAGCAGTACTTC.

This clone was detected many times. The chain uses TRBV5-1 and TRBJ2-1; D is uncertain. The V gene lost 0 bases and the J gene lost 8 bases, with 6 bases spanning the gap. The CDR3 runs to 12 residues. Germline-derived CDR1 and CDR2 are SGHRS and YFSETQ. The CDR3 DNA reads as TGCGCCAGCAGCTTGGCCGGAGATGAGCAGTTCTTC. It yields the protein CASSLAGDEQFF.

The table lists this clone with a few counts. The CDR3 loop is CALSGQPNTEAFF. CDR3 in DNA: TGTGCCCTCAGTGGACAGCCGAACACTGAAGCTTTCTTT. The V gene is TRBV7-2, the J gene TRBJ1-1, with D possibly being TRBD1 (6 bases). The CDR3 contains 13 residues. Per the germline V gene, CDR1 is SGHTA and CDR2 is FQGNSA. Trimming shortened V by 11 bases and J by 1 base, and 14 bases separated the two germline ends.

In its sample, this clone was seen a few times. The chain uses TRBV19 and TRBJ1-1; D remains ambiguous. CDR1 is LNHDA, CDR2 SQIVND, per germline (reference sequence). Deletions cut 1 base from V and 2 bases from J, with 8 bases between. The CDR3 runs 14 residues. CDR3 protein: CASSIGSSNTEAFF. In DNA, the CDR3 is TGTGCCAGTAGTATAGGTAGCTCCAACACTGAAGCTTTCTTT.

The sample holds many counts of this clone. The sample holds other DNA sequences that translate to the same CDR3. CDR3 loop: CASGTGGQETQYF. The CDR3 DNA reads as TGTGCCAGCGGGACAGGGGGGCAAGAGACCCAGTACTTC. This chain joins TRBV5-4 and TRBJ2-5; 11 nucleotides agree with TRBD1. Trimming took 7 bases from V and 2 from J; bases not matched to a gene: 1. Germline V gene sequence: CDR1 SGHNT, CDR2 YYREEE (reference sequence). This CDR3 comprises 13 residues.

By proportion, this clone is medium-sized. This chain connects TRBV5-1 to TRBJ1-1; TRBD1 might be the D (5 bases). The CDR3 totals 13 residues. V dropped 7 bases and J dropped 4 bases, with 14 bases sitting between them. Looked up from germline, CDR1 is SGHRS and CDR2 is YFSETQ. In nucleotides, the CDR3 is TGCGCCAGCCGAGGCAGGGTTCTCACTGAAGCTTTCTTT. This translates into CASRGRVLTEAFF.

The chain couples TRBV19 to TRBJ1-1, with a weak D call TRBD1 (5 bases). This CDR3 contains 13 residues. Trimming stripped 7 bases from V and 0 bases from J, with 9 bases between. CDR1 and CDR2 (germline): LNHDA, SQIVND (reference sequence). CDR3: CASIDSLNTEAFF. In DNA, the CDR3 is TGTGCCAGTATCGACAGTCTGAACACTGAAGCTTTCTTT.

This clone was observed at least ten times. A read error may be the cause here, since a much bigger clone is one base away. This chain connects TRBV5-8 to TRBJ2-7, with TRBD1 identical over 8 bases. This CDR3 is built from 15 residues. The germline CDR1 and CDR2 sequences are SGHTS and YDEGEE. The ends lost 6 bases at V and 7 bases at J; junction bases unmatched: 15. Written as DNA, the CDR3 is TGTGCCAGCATCTCTACCGGACAGGGTCGGCGAGAGCAGTACTTC. Its translation: CASISTGQGRREQYF.

The rearrangement joins TRBV18 to TRBJ1-5, with D possibly matching TRBD1 (6 bases). The V gene's germline CDR1 is KGHSH and CDR2 LQKENI. The V and J ends lost 1 base and 5 bases respectively, with 9 bases between them. CDR3 length equals 14 residues. The CDR3 spells CASSPLPGDQPQHF. The CDR3 DNA reads TGTGCCAGCTCACCACTTCCAGGGGATCAGCCCCAGCATTTT.

On this clone itself: One base away lies a much larger clone, so this may be a sequencing read error. The chain recombines TRBV20-1 with TRBJ2-1, with D perhaps TRBD2 (5 bases). CDR1 and CDR2 from the germline V gene are DFQATT and SNEGSKA (reference sequence). This CDR3 spans 15 amino acids. The germline V and J ends were trimmed by 0 bases and 8 bases, with 17 bases remaining between them. The CDR3 sequence: CSARDLQRRSHEQFF. CDR3 DNA sequence: TGCAGTGCTAGAGATCTTCAGCGGCGGAGCCATGAGCAGTTCTTC.

This clone was seen a few times. The chain recombines TRBV6-1 with TRBJ2-4; TRBD1 is a possible D gene (6 bases). Germline-derived CDR1 and CDR2 are MNHNS and SASEGT. V was shortened by 4 bases and J by 3 bases, with 16 bases between the two germline ends. The length of the CDR3 is 16 residues. DNA for the CDR3: TGTGCCAGCAGTGTAGGAAGCAGGGGTGTCAAAAACATTCAGTACTTC. It yields the protein CASSVGSRGVKNIQYF.

This chain links TRBV6-1 with TRBJ2-7; D uncertain. V lost 6 bases and J lost 0, with 12 bases in between. The germline V gene has CDR1 MNHNS and CDR2 SASEGT. This CDR3 comprises 14 residues. CDR3 region: CASRPGPNSYEQYF. The CDR3 coding sequence is TGTGCCAGCAGACCCGGGCCCAACTCCTACGAGCAGTACTTC.

Regarding this clone: The junction differs from germline at one of its ends, possibly a read error. The chain links TRBV20-1 to TRBJ2-1, with 9 bases that match TRBD2. Germline assignment: CDR1 DFQATT and CDR2 SNEGSKA (reference sequence). The CDR3 is 14 amino acids. The CDR3 here is CSGRRGLASNEQFF. For the CDR3, the DNA is TGCAGTGGTAGAAGGGGACTAGCCAGCAATGAGCAGTTCTTC.

This clone was found many times. This same CDR3 is encoded by further DNA sequences in the sample. The rearrangement uses TRBV6-2 or TRBV6-3 and TRBJ1-4; 7 bases map to TRBD1. Losses at the gene ends were 10 bases for V and 6 bases for J; bases not matched to a gene: 11. The germline gives CDR1 MNHEY, CDR2 SVGEGT. CDR3 size: 14 residues. CDR3 loop: CATEVGQGDEKLFF. CDR3 nucleotide sequence: TGTGCCACCGAGGTGGGTCAGGGGGATGAAAAACTGTTTTTT.

The genes are TRBV7-8 and TRBJ2-7; D possibly corresponds to TRBD1 (7 bases). Deletions cut 4 bases from V and 5 bases from J, with 27 bases between. The V gene's germline CDR1 is SGHVS and CDR2 FQNEAQ. The CDR3 is made up of 18 amino acids. The CDR3 nucleotides read TGTGCCAGCAGCTCAGGGGGGCGTAACTCGCAGGGGAGGAACGAGCAGTACTTC. The encoded protein is CASSSGGRNSQGRNEQYF.

This clone came up many times. V usage is TRBV11-2 and J usage is TRBJ2-5; 9 positions match TRBD2. Germline trimming cut 1 base from V and 5 bases from J; bases unmatched to any gene: 5. The germline V gene encodes CDR1 SGHAT and CDR2 FQNNGV. The CDR3 has 15 residues. The DNA of the CDR3 is TGTGCCAGCAGCTTAGGAGCGGGAGGAGGCGAGACCCAGTACTTC. This gives the protein CASSLGAGGGETQYF.

A few counts support this clone. The missing conserved phenylalanine or tryptophan at the end of this CDR3 makes a read error likely. The chain has TRBV11-1 and TRBJ1-2; 8 nucleotides match TRBD1. The CDR3 loop spans 13 amino acids. CDR1 and CDR2 (germline): SGHAT, FQDESV (reference sequence). The CDR3 is CVSSPGGDYGYTL. CDR3 sequence (DNA): TGTGTCAGCAGCCCAGGGGGCGACTATGGCTACACCCTC.

This clone has a handful of counts. At one boundary the junction diverges from the germline segment, which might be a read error. The rearrangement joins TRBV2 to TRBJ2-7, with 10 positions matching TRBD1. Germline V lookup: CDR1 SNHLY, CDR2 FYNNEI. The CDR3 runs to 13 residues. In nucleotides, the CDR3 is TGTGCCAGCAAAGGGACAGGGGTGTACGCGCAGTACTTC. Protein: CASKGTGVYAQYF.